What follows are 16 T cell receptor beta chains derived from one specimen sequenced in a study of OX40 agonist ivuxolimab in advanced cancers. The library was built by means of the immunoSEQ multiplex PCR assay. The table comes from immuneACCESS by way of TCRdb, which keeps in-frame sequences with V and J called. Part of the clones is missing from these tables; in studies checked, under half for an unresolved V gene and the rest for unknown reasons. For this sample the table gives tens of thousands of clones, of which about 85% were detected only once. About 0.57% of the sample goes to the ten largest clones. The sample here was CD4+ or CD8+ T cells sorted from blood, taken in a trial of the OX40 agonist ivuxolimab. The receptors come from an adult with an advanced solid tumor such as melanoma, head and neck, liver or kidney cancer.

This clone was seen a single time. This chain uses TRBV7-2 with TRBJ1-5; 11 bases fit TRBD1. Unmatched junction bases numbered 4, after V lost 4 bases and J lost 5 bases. Germline V gives CDR1 SGHTA, CDR2 FQGNSA. The CDR3 has 15 amino acids. DNA for the CDR3: TGTGCCAGCAGCTCGGGACAGGGGGGTTATCAGCCCCAGCATTTT. Translated, it gives CASSSGQGGYQPQHF. Based on the CDR3 plus reference TRBV7-2 and TRBJ1-5, the full variable domain is GAGVSQSPSNKVTEKGKDVELRCDPISGHTALYWYRQSLGQGLEFLIYFQGNSAPDKSGLPSDRFSAERTGGSVSTLTIQRTQQEDSAVYLCASSSGQGGYQPQHFGDGTRLSIL.

This chain joins TRBV7-9 and TRBJ2-6; no definite D call. The CDR3 is 15 residues long. CDR1 and CDR2 from the germline V gene are SEHNR and FQNEAQ (reference sequence). Trimming cost V 1 base and J 0 bases, with 4 bases left between them. The CDR3 DNA sequence: TGTGCCAGCAGCTTAGACGGCTCTGGGGCCAACGTCCTGACTTTC. Translating it yields CASSLDGSGANVLTF.

This clone has just a few counts. V gene TRBV30 combines with J gene TRBJ2-7, with 10 nucleotides matching TRBD1. The CDR3 loop spans 16 amino acids. Germline V CDR1 and CDR2: GTSNPN, SVGIG (reference sequence). The V segment lost 6 bases and the J segment 0 bases; nucleotides outside the gene matches: 11. The CDR3 sequence: CACTGTGVKLSYEQYF. The CDR3 coding sequence is TGTGCCTGTACCGGGACAGGGGTAAAACTCTCCTACGAGCAGTACTTC.

The genes are TRBV7-2 and TRBJ2-2; 10 bases line up with TRBD1. The CDR3 sequence is 16 residues long. V lost 6 bases, J lost 4 bases, and 8 bases stayed unmatched. Germline-derived CDR1 and CDR2 are SGHTA and FQGNSA. CDR3 sequence reads: CASSVTGGAGTGELFF. The DNA for the CDR3 is TGTGCCAGCAGTGTGACAGGGGGCGCGGGCACCGGGGAGCTGTTTTTT. The full variable domain, its missing parts supplied by reference TRBV7-2 and TRBJ2-2, is GAGVSQSPSNKVTEKGKDVELRCDPISGHTALYWYRQSLGQGLEFLIYFQGNSAPDKSGLPSDRFSAERTGGSVSTLTIQRTQQEDSAVYLCASSVTGGAGTGELFFGEGSRLTVL.

The V gene is TRBV19, the J gene TRBJ1-4, with D possibly matching TRBD1 (6 bases). In germline, CDR1 is LNHDA, CDR2 SQIVND (reference sequence). V was clipped by 3 bases and J by 0 bases, with 11 bases between them. This CDR3 is built from 16 residues. The CDR3 nucleotides are TGTGCCAGTAGTATTCCCAGGGGCGCAACTAATGAAAAACTGTTTTTT. Its translation: CASSIPRGATNEKLFF.

This chain connects TRBV25-1 to TRBJ2-2; D possibly corresponds to TRBD1 (6 bases). V was pared by 8 bases and J by 0 bases, with 13 bases between. Looked up from germline, CDR1 is MGHDK and CDR2 is SYGVNS. There are 15 residues in the CDR3. The CDR3 loop reads CASGGEGANTGELFF. CDR3 bases: TGTGCCAGCGGGGGTGAGGGGGCGAACACCGGGGAGCTGTTTTTT. The full variable domain, rest sourced from reference TRBV25-1 and TRBJ2-2, is EADIYQTPRYLVIGTGKKITLECSQTMGHDKMYWYQQDPGMELHLIHYSYGVNSTEKGDLSSESTVSRIRTEHFPLTLESARPSHTSQYLCASGGEGANTGELFFGEGSRLTVL.

This chain connects TRBV6-1 to TRBJ1-2, with 8 bases matching TRBD1. From germline, CDR1 is MNHNS and CDR2 SASEGT. This CDR3 region has 15 residues. V was pared by 5 bases and J by 2 bases, with 7 bases of the junction left unmatched. The CDR3 here is CASSTPDRVNYGYTF. The CDR3, as DNA: TGTGCCAGCAGTACACCGGACAGGGTGAACTATGGCTACACCTTC.

This chain joins TRBV4-1 and TRBJ1-1, with 10 bases identical to TRBD1. Germline loops: CDR1 MGHRA, CDR2 YSYEKL. The V and J ends lost 4 bases and 0 bases, in that order; junction bases with no gene match: 5. The CDR3 length is 16 residues. The CDR3: CASSPGQGEVNTEAFF. The CDR3 coding sequence is TGCGCCAGCAGCCCAGGACAGGGGGAGGTGAACACTGAAGCTTTCTTT.

The chain couples TRBV12-5 to TRBJ1-1, with unresolved D. V lost 2 bases to trimming and J lost 3 bases, with 7 bases between them. CDR3 length equals 13 residues. In germline, CDR1 is LGHNT, CDR2 FRNRAP. The CDR3 DNA reads as TGTGCTAGTGGTTTGTATGGGTACACTGAAGCTTTCTTT. Residues: CASGLYGYTEAFF.

The CDR3 DNA is TGTGCTAGTGCCCCGGCAAGGGAGGGAGCAGATACGCAGTATTTT. Translating gives CASAPAREGADTQYF. The rearrangement joins TRBV12-5 to TRBJ2-3; 7 bases fit TRBD2. Losses at the gene ends were 7 bases for V and 4 bases for J; bases not matched to a gene: 11. This CDR3 has 15 amino acids. Germline lookup yields CDR1 LGHNT and CDR2 FRNRAP.

The rearrangement uses TRBV10-2 and TRBJ2-6, with a tentative D call TRBD1 (6 bases). The CDR3 is 15 amino acids. V was trimmed by 9 bases and J by 0 bases, leaving 12 bases between them. Germline V CDR1 and CDR2: WSHSY, SAAADI. Written as DNA, the CDR3 is TGCGCCAGTGGGGGCGGAACCTCTGGGGCCAACGTCCTGACTTTC. It is translated as CASGGGTSGANVLTF.

A few counts support this clone. This chain links TRBV14 with TRBJ2-5; D remains unclear. CDR1 SGHDN and CDR2 FVKESK come from the germline V gene. Trimming took 0 bases from V and 5 from J, leaving 13 bases between them. This CDR3 comprises 15 residues. CDR3 region: CASSQEGRRGETQYF. The CDR3 DNA sequence: TGTGCCAGCAGCCAAGAAGGCCGTAGAGGCGAGACCCAGTACTTC.

This rearrangement joins TRBV14 to TRBJ1-2; D may be TRBD1 (6 bases). Germline V gene sequence: CDR1 SGHDN, CDR2 FVKESK. This CDR3 has 16 residues. The germline V and J ends were trimmed by 2 bases and 8 bases, with 21 bases remaining between them. The CDR3 DNA is TGTGCCAGCAGCCAATTTGGGTCAGGGGATTTTGGAGGCTACACCTTC. This codes for CASSQFGSGDFGGYTF. The full variable domain, rest sourced from reference TRBV14 and TRBJ1-2, is EAGVTQFPSHSVIEKGQTVTLRCDPISGHDNLYWYRRVMGKEIKFLLHFVKESKQDESGMPNNRFLAERTGGTYSTLKVQPAELEDSGVYFCASSQFGSGDFGGYTFGSGTRLTVV.

The gene calls are TRBV2 and TRBJ1-5; D is undetermined. Trimming left V 4 bases short and J 0 bases short, with 7 bases between. Germline V lookup: CDR1 SNHLY, CDR2 FYNNEI. The CDR3 is made up of 14 amino acids. The CDR3, as DNA: TGTGCCAGCAGTGGTAGCAATAGCAATCAGCCCCAGCATTTT. This gives the protein CASSGSNSNQPQHF.

The V call is TRBV2, the J call TRBJ1-5, with 7 positions matching TRBD1. The CDR3 is 13 residues long. Trimming removed 4 bases from V and 4 bases from J; junction bases left unmatched: 1. CDR1 and CDR2 from the germline V gene are SNHLY and FYNNEI. This CDR3 is CASSATGNQPQHF. Written as DNA, the CDR3 is TGTGCCAGCAGTGCGACAGGGAATCAGCCCCAGCATTTT.

The chain joins TRBV5-1 to TRBJ2-3; D gene unclear. Germline V gene sequence: CDR1 SGHRS, CDR2 YFSETQ. This CDR3 is 15 amino acids long. The ends were cut back, 4 bases at V and 2 bases at J, with 14 bases in the middle. CDR3 nucleotides: TGCGCCAGCAGCGACGACGGAAAAGTCACAGATACGCAGTATTTT. Translating it yields CASSDDGKVTDTQYF.